These 23 T cell receptor beta chains came from one sample sequenced in a study of blood T cell repertoires in COVID-19. Repertoires were generated with immunoSEQ multiplex PCR, while TCRdb's copy carries only in-frame clones and drops some. The repertoire has 30,000 to 40,000 clones, 85% of them found once; the top ten carry approximately 15%. The sequencing input was peripheral blood. The receptors were gathered from a woman between 55 and 75 years old with active COVID-19.

V is TRBV19 and J is TRBJ2-4, with TRBD1 matching over 9 bases. CDR1 is LNHDA, CDR2 SQIVND, per germline (reference sequence). CDR3 length: 13 amino acids. J lost 6 bases, V lost 6 bases, and 3 bases had no gene match. The CDR3: CASSRGQGNIQYF. The CDR3 DNA reads as TGTGCCAGTAGCAGGGGACAGGGAAACATTCAGTACTTC. Complete variable domain (other parts from reference TRBV19 and TRBJ2-4): DGGITQSPKYLFRKEGQNVTLSCEQNLNHDAMYWYRQDPGQGLRLIYYSQIVNDFQKGDIAEGYSVSREKKESFPLTVTSAQKNPTAFYLCASSRGQGNIQYFGAGTRLSVL.

The J gene is TRBJ1-1, the V gene TRBV5-4; D gene ambiguous. Germline V lookup: CDR1 SGHNT, CDR2 YYREEE (reference sequence). The CDR3 is made up of 16 amino acids. The V gene lost 4 bases and the J gene lost 0 bases, with 16 bases spanning the gap. DNA for the CDR3: TGTGCCAGCAGCCTCACTGGTCGGAGCGTGAACACTGAAGCTTTCTTT. Protein: CASSLTGRSVNTEAFF.

For this clone: Other DNA sequences in this sample translate to the same CDR3. The V call is TRBV18, the J call TRBJ2-7, with 9 bases fitting TRBD1. This CDR3 has 14 amino acids. In germline, CDR1 is KGHSH, CDR2 LQKENI. V lost 3 bases to trimming and J lost 3 bases; unmatched junction nucleotides: 3. This CDR3 reads CASSPGTGYYEQYF. For the CDR3, the DNA is TGTGCCAGCTCACCCGGGACAGGGTACTACGAGCAGTACTTC.

The J gene is TRBJ2-3, the V gene TRBV6-2 or TRBV6-3; 8 bases are shared with TRBD1. V trimming: 2 bases; J trimming: 3 bases; junction bases outside the gene matches: 10. The CDR3 is made up of 17 amino acids. CDR1 MNHEY and CDR2 SVGEGT come from the germline V gene. For the CDR3, the DNA is TGTGCCAGCAGTTACCCTATTCCGGGACAGGAGACAGATACGCAGTATTTT. This encodes CASSYPIPGQETDTQYF.

The DNA for the CDR3 is TGCAGCGTCAGACCCGGGGGAAGCACAGATACGCAGTATTTT. This gives the protein CSVRPGGSTDTQYF. The chain couples TRBV29-1 to TRBJ2-3, with D possibly TRBD2 on 6 matching bases. The CDR3 runs 14 residues. CDR1 and CDR2 from the germline V gene are SQVTM and ANQGSEA. Trimming removed 6 bases at V and 0 bases at J, with 13 bases between.

In DNA form, the CDR3 reads TGTGCCAGCAGCCAGACATGGTCCAAGAACACTGAAGCTTTCTTT. Translated: CASSQTWSKNTEAFF. The rearrangement joins TRBV14 to TRBJ1-1; D gene unclear. CDR3 length equals 15 residues. V gave up 3 bases and J gave up 1 base, with 12 bases separating them. CDR1 and CDR2 (germline): SGHDN, FVKESK.

As DNA, the CDR3 is TGTGCCAGCAGCTTGGTTTCGGGAAACTCTGGGGCCAACGTCCTGACTTTC. Translating gives CASSLVSGNSGANVLTF. The chain uses TRBV5-5 and TRBJ2-6, with a weak D call TRBD2 (5 bases). The CDR3 length is 17 residues. Germline V gene sequence: CDR1 SGHKS, CDR2 YYEKEE (reference sequence). The V and J ends lost 0 bases and 0 bases respectively, with 10 bases between them.

The chain is built from TRBV7-2 and TRBJ1-6, with a tentative D call TRBD1 (5 bases). The V and J ends lost 5 bases and 4 bases respectively, with 18 bases between them. Germline values: CDR1 SGHTA, CDR2 FQGNSA. This CDR3 contains 17 residues. The CDR3 here is CASSLSYGAGYNSPLHF. For the CDR3, the DNA is TGTGCCAGCAGCCTCAGCTATGGGGCGGGATATAATTCACCCCTCCACTTT.

The chain uses TRBV2 and TRBJ2-2, with no clear D. There are 13 residues in the CDR3. Germline V gives CDR1 SNHLY, CDR2 FYNNEI. V lost 6 bases and J lost 4, with 9 bases in between. In nucleotides, the CDR3 is TGTGCCAGCAGCCGTAGTAGCACCGGGGAGCTGTTTTTT. Its translation is CASSRSSTGELFF.

The V and J genes are TRBV11-3 and TRBJ2-1; unclear D gene. Germline values: CDR1 SGHNT, CDR2 YENEEA. This CDR3 spans 14 amino acids. The V end lost 0 bases, the J end lost 0 bases, and 3 bases lay between the germline ends. CDR3 DNA: TGTGCCAGCAGCTTAGAGAGCTCCTACAATGAGCAGTTCTTC. Encoded protein: CASSLESSYNEQFF. Looking up the rest from reference TRBV11-3 and TRBJ2-1 gives the full variable domain: EAGVVQSPRYKIIEKKQPVAFWCNPISGHNTLYWYLQNLGQGPELLIRYENEEAVDDSQLPKDRFSAERLKGVDSTLKIQPAELGDSAVYLCASSLESSYNEQFFGPGTRLTVL.

The chain couples TRBV4-1 to TRBJ2-1; 13 bases map to TRBD2. Trimming removed 4 bases from V and 9 bases from J; junction bases left unmatched: 12. CDR1 and CDR2 (germline): MGHRA, YSYEKL. This CDR3 is built from 17 residues. The CDR3 reads CASSRNGLAGEQSEQFF. CDR3 DNA sequence: TGCGCCAGCAGCCGGAATGGACTAGCGGGAGAACAGAGTGAGCAGTTCTTC.

This sequence joins TRBV20-1 and TRBJ2-7; TRBD2 matches 8 bases. V lost 3 bases, J lost 0 bases, and 7 bases stayed unmatched. CDR3 length: 15 amino acids. Germline CDR1 is DFQATT and CDR2 is SNEGSKA (reference sequence). The CDR3 is CSASDPSGFSYEQYF. The CDR3 region has the DNA TGCAGTGCTAGTGATCCTAGCGGGTTCTCCTACGAGCAGTACTTC.

This chain links TRBV28 with TRBJ1-1; tentatively, D is TRBD1 (5 bases). From germline, CDR1 is MDHEN and CDR2 SYDVKM. CDR3 length: 15 amino acids. Trimming pared 4 bases from V and 4 bases from J, leaving 16 bases between. CDR3 loop: CASSSPGGSLTEAFF. CDR3 bases: TGTGCCAGCAGTTCCCCCGGGGGGTCTCTCACTGAAGCTTTCTTT.

J is TRBJ2-1 and V is TRBV27; TRBD2 agrees at 15 bases. CDR1 and CDR2 (germline): MNHEY, SMNVEV (reference sequence). J was trimmed by 6 bases and V by 5 bases; bases with no gene match: 26. The CDR3 is made up of 23 amino acids. CDR3 sequence reads: CASSTWTSGRVGLTVTAGNEQFF. In DNA form, the CDR3 reads TGTGCCAGCAGTACCTGGACTAGCGGGAGGGTAGGGCTCACGGTGACGGCTGGCAATGAGCAGTTCTTC.

The gene calls are TRBV18 and TRBJ2-7; D is ambiguous. The CDR3 length is 14 residues. V dropped 5 bases and J dropped 6 bases, with 17 bases sitting between them. In germline, CDR1 is KGHSH, CDR2 LQKENI. CDR3 bases: TGTGCCAGCTCAGAAGGAGTAGCTTTTTTCGAGCAGTACTTC. This encodes CASSEGVAFFEQYF.

V is TRBV3-1 (or the pseudogene TRBV3-2) and J is TRBJ1-1, with 9 nucleotides matching TRBD1. Germline V gene data show CDR1 as LGHDT and CDR2 as YNNKEL (reference sequence). The junction had 11 bases not matched to a gene; V was cut back by 6 bases and J by 0 bases. The CDR3 has 17 amino acids. The DNA of the CDR3 is TGTGCCAGCAGAGAGAGGGGACAGGGAACTGTGAACACTGAAGCTTTCTTT. This gives the protein CASRERGQGTVNTEAFF.

The chain uses TRBV24-1 and TRBJ1-2; D call uncertain. V lost 4 bases to trimming and J lost 8 bases, with 7 bases between them. CDR3 length equals 11 residues. Germline V gene lookup returns CDR1 KGHDR and CDR2 SFDVKD. Written as DNA, the CDR3 is TGTGCCACCAGTGACCTATTGGGCTACACCTTC. It yields the protein CATSDLLGYTF.

The chain combines TRBV11-2 with TRBJ1-3, with 7 bases lining up with TRBD1. The length of the CDR3 is 16 residues. Germline assignment: CDR1 SGHAT and CDR2 FQNNGV. The trim removed 5 bases at V and 3 bases at J, leaving 10 bases unmatched. The CDR3 region has the DNA TGTGCCAGCAGCCTAAACAGGGGCCCCGGTGGAAACACCATATATTTT. Amino acid sequence: CASSLNRGPGGNTIYF. Together with reference TRBV11-2 and TRBJ1-3, the CDR3 gives the full variable domain: EAGVAQSPRYKIIEKRQSVAFWCNPISGHATLYWYQQILGQGPKLLIQFQNNGVVDDSQLPKDRFSAERLKGVDSTLKIQPAKLEDSAVYLCASSLNRGPGGNTIYFGEGSWLTVV.

This clone was detected only a few times. This sequence joins TRBV6-1 and TRBJ2-7, with 11 positions matching TRBD2. In germline, CDR1 is MNHNS, CDR2 SASEGT. The CDR3 extends over 19 amino acids. Trimming removed 2 bases from V and 0 bases from J; junction bases left unmatched: 12. This chain's CDR3 is CASSETLAGAYSSSYEQYF. The CDR3 DNA follows: TGTGCCAGCAGTGAAACACTAGCGGGAGCGTACTCCAGCTCCTACGAGCAGTACTTC.

This sequence joins TRBV5-5 and TRBJ2-2; 7 bases align to TRBD1. Per the germline V gene, CDR1 is SGHKS and CDR2 is YYEKEE (reference sequence). This CDR3 has 16 amino acids. Unmatched junction bases numbered 5, after V lost 1 base and J lost 2 bases. CDR3 region: CASSLLGTANTGELFF. The CDR3 region has the DNA TGTGCCAGCAGCTTGCTGGGGACAGCTAACACCGGGGAGCTGTTTTTT.

This chain connects TRBV4-2 to TRBJ2-3, with D perhaps matching TRBD2 (6 bases). The CDR3 totals 15 residues. CDR1 LGHNA and CDR2 YNFKEQ come from the germline V gene. The ends were cut back, 4 bases at V and 1 base at J, with 12 bases in the middle. The CDR3 sequence: CASSLSSARTDTQYF. The CDR3 DNA reads TGTGCCAGCAGCCTTTCTAGCGCCCGCACAGATACGCAGTATTTT.

The chain recombines TRBV5-1 with TRBJ2-1, with 8 positions matching TRBD2. Trimming cost V 1 base and J 12 bases; bases outside gene matches: 15. Germline V gene lookup returns CDR1 SGHRS and CDR2 YFSETQ. The CDR3 runs to 16 residues. The CDR3 loop reads CASSLTSPGLGTGQFF. CDR3 bases: TGCGCCAGCAGCTTGACCTCGCCGGGACTAGGGACGGGGCAGTTCTTC.

The chain uses TRBV28 and TRBJ2-2; 13 bases line up with TRBD2. This CDR3 region has 18 residues. The germline V gene encodes CDR1 MDHEN and CDR2 SYDVKM. V shed 4 bases and J 7 bases; nucleotides not matched to a gene: 12. The DNA for the CDR3 is TGTGCCAGCAGTTCACCCCAGGGACTAGCGGGATACTTCGGGGAGCTGTTTTTT. This encodes CASSSPQGLAGYFGELFF.